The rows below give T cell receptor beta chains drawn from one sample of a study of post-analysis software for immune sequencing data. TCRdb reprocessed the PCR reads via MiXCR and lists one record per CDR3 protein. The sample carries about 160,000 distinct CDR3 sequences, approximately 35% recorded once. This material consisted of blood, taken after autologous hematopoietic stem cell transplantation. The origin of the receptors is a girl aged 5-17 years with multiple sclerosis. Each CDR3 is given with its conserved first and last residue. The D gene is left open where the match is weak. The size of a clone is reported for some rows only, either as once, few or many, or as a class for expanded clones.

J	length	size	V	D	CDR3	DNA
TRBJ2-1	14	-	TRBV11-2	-	CASNLPGLNNGQFF	TGTGCCAGCAACTTACCGGGATTGAACAATGGGCAGTTCTTC
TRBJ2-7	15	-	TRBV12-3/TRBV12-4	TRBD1	CASSRDRAPTYEQYF	TGTGCCAGCAGCCGAGACAGGGCCCCTACCTACGAGCAGTACTTC
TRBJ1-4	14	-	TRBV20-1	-	CSAESQGIGEKLFF	TGCAGTGCAGAGTCGCAGGGGATCGGCGAAAAACTGTTTTTT
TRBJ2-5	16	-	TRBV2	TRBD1	CASSEARQGGSETQYF	TGTGCCAGCAGTGAAGCTCGACAGGGTGGGAGTGAGACCCAGTACTTC
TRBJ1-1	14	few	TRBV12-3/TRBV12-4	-	CASRFDSKNTEAFF	TGTGCCAGCAGGTTCGACAGTAAGAACACTGAAGCTTTCTTT
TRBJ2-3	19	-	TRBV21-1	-	CASSISGTSGLSSTDTQYF	TGTGCCAGCAGCATATCCGGGACTAGCGGGCTTTCTAGCACAGATACGCAGTATTTT
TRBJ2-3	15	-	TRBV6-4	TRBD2	CASRQSGSLSDTQYF	TGTGCCAGCAGACAGAGCGGGAGCCTCTCAGATACGCAGTATTTT
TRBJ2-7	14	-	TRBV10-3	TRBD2	CAISDSGSPGEQYF	TGTGCCATCAGTGACAGCGGGAGCCCAGGCGAGCAGTACTTC
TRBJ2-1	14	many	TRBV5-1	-	CASSLDSAVDEQFF	TGCGCCAGCAGCCTCGATTCCGCGGTCGATGAGCAGTTCTTC
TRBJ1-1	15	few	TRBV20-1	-	CSARPPAAVNTEAFF	TGCAGTGCTAGGCCCCCTGCGGCAGTGAACACTGAAGCTTTCTTT
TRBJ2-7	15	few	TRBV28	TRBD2	CASSLVGLAGFGQYF	TGTGCCAGCAGTTTAGTGGGACTAGCGGGCTTCGGGCAGTACTTC
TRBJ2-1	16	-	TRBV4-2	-	CASSQEYGSSYNEQFF	TGTGCCAGCAGCCAAGAGTACGGGAGCTCCTACAATGAGCAGTTCTTC
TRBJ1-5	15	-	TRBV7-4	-	CASSKEVRRNQPQHF	TGTGCCAGCAGCAAGGAGGTCAGACGCAATCAGCCCCAGCATTTT
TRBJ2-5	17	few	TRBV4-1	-	CASSQEAPGSAQETQYF	TGCGCCAGCAGCCAAGAGGCCCCAGGTAGCGCCCAAGAGACCCAGTACTTC
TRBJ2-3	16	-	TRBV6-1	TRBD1	CASSEAKGQGTDTQYF	TGTGCCAGCAGTGAAGCGAAAGGACAGGGCACAGATACGCAGTATTTT
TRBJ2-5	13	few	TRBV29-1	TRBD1	CSARDRVVETQYF	TGCAGCGCCCGGGACAGGGTGGTGGAGACCCAGTACTTC